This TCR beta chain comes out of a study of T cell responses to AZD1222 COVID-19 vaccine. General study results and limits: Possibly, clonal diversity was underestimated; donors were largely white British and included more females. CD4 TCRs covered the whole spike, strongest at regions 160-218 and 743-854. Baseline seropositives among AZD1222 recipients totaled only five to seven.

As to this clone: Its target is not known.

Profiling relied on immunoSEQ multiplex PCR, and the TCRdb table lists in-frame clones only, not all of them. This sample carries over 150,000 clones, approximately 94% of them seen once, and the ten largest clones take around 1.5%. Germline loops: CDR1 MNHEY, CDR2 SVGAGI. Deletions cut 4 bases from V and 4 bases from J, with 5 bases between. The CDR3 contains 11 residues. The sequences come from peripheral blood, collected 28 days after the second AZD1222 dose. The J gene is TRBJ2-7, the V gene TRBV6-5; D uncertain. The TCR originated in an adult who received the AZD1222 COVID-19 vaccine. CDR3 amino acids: CASSSPYEQYF. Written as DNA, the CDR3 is TGTGCCAGCAGTTCCCCTTACGAGCAGTACTTC.